The next 16 T cell receptor beta chains were all read from a single sample in a study of blood T cell repertoires in COVID-19. This table comes from immunoSEQ multiplex PCR, and its TCRdb copy is limited to in-frame clones, with some not included. This table has a few hundred thousand clones, 80% to 95% appearing once. The sample taken for sequencing was peripheral blood. These receptors were taken from a woman in her twenties or thirties with COVID-19, enrolled during active disease.

With regard to this clone: No conserved phenylalanine or tryptophan is present at the end of the CDR3, so a read error is the likely explanation. This rearrangement joins TRBV30 to TRBJ1-1; D not resolved. CDR3 size: 12 residues. The V gene's germline CDR1 is GTSNPN and CDR2 SVGIG (reference sequence). Deletions cut 2 bases from V and 6 bases from J, with 10 bases between. The DNA of the CDR3 is TGTGCCTGGAGTCGGGGAGGCGCTGAAGCTTTCCTT. It translates to CAWSRGGAEAFL.

The chain is built from TRBV28 and TRBJ2-3, with D uncertain. This CDR3 contains 12 residues. Between the trimmed V and J ends, which lost 7 bases and 0 bases, there was a span of 5 bases. The germline CDR1 and CDR2 sequences are MDHEN and SYDVKM. This chain's CDR3 is CASTRSTDTQYF. Here the CDR3 DNA reads TGTGCCAGCACCCGGAGCACAGATACGCAGTATTTT.

The J gene is TRBJ2-1, the V gene TRBV28; 9 bases line up with TRBD1. V shed 6 bases, J shed 8 bases, and the junction held 11 bases outside the gene matches. Germline V gives CDR1 MDHEN, CDR2 SYDVKM. This CDR3 has 15 amino acids. Written as DNA, the CDR3 is TGTGCCAGCAGCCCAGCCGGGACAGGGATCTATGAGCAGTTCTTC. This sequence encodes CASSPAGTGIYEQFF.

The V and J genes are TRBV15 and TRBJ1-4; 9 bases are a match to TRBD1. CDR3 length: 15 amino acids. J gave up 4 bases and V 2 bases, and 2 bases lay outside the gene matches. Per the germline V gene, CDR1 is LNHNV and CDR2 is YYDKDF (reference sequence). The CDR3 DNA sequence: TGTGCCACCAGCAGAATGACAGGGGGTAATGAAAAACTGTTTTTT. Protein product: CATSRMTGGNEKLFF.

The V call is TRBV10-1, the J call TRBJ2-7, with D maybe TRBD2 (6 bases). V was clipped by 2 bases and J by 3 bases, with 17 bases between them. Germline CDR1 is WNHNN and CDR2 is SYGVQD (reference sequence). There are 16 residues in the CDR3. The CDR3 nucleotides are TGCGCCAGCAGTGAGGCCCTGGCAGGCGGGGACTACGAGCAGTACTTC. This translates into CASSEALAGGDYEQYF.

To note about this clone: Other DNA sequences of this sample code for an identical CDR3. The chain uses TRBV18 and TRBJ1-1, with D hard to call. V was trimmed by 3 bases and J by 1 base, leaving 6 bases between them. Per germline, CDR1 KGHSH and CDR2 LQKENI. This CDR3 spans 13 amino acids. In DNA, the CDR3 is TGTGCCAGCTCACCTACGGGGAACACTGAAGCTTTCTTT. It specifies CASSPTGNTEAFF.

The chain links TRBV7-2 to TRBJ2-1; 12 bases agree with TRBD2. This CDR3 is built from 18 residues. With 4 bases clipped from V and 8 bases from J, the junction kept 15 bases outside the gene matches. Germline V CDR1 and CDR2: SGHTA, FQGNSA. CDR3 sequence reads: CASSSPLLAGGGEDEQFF. CDR3 DNA: TGTGCCAGCAGCTCCCCTCTACTAGCGGGAGGAGGGGAGGATGAGCAGTTCTTC.

The chain has TRBV24-1 and TRBJ2-1; 9 bases map to TRBD1. Germline V gives CDR1 KGHDR, CDR2 SFDVKD. J was trimmed by 9 bases and V by 10 bases; bases with no gene match: 6. CDR3 length: 12 amino acids. CDR3 sequence (DNA): TGTGCCACTGGGACAGGGCAGAGTGAGCAGTTCTTC. This sequence encodes CATGTGQSEQFF.

The chain is built from TRBV18 and TRBJ2-7; 7 bases fit TRBD1. This CDR3 is built from 15 residues. Germline trimming cut 6 bases from V and 3 bases from J; bases unmatched to any gene: 11. Germline CDR1 is KGHSH and CDR2 is LQKENI. CDR3 nucleotide sequence: TGTGCCAGCTCCCCCGCTGCAGACAGGGTCTACGAGCAGTACTTC. Translated, it gives CASSPAADRVYEQYF. Drawing the rest from reference TRBV18 and TRBJ2-7, the complete variable domain is NAGVMQNPRHLVRRRGQEARLRCSPMKGHSHVYWYRQLPEEGLKFMVYLQKENIIDESGMPKERFSAEFPKEGPSILRIQQVVRGDSAAYFCASSPAADRVYEQYFGPGTRLTVT.

The chain employs TRBV7-2 and TRBJ1-2; D is possibly TRBD1 (6 bases). The CDR3 loop spans 15 amino acids. CDR1 is SGHTA, CDR2 FQGNSA, per germline. With 5 bases removed from V and 7 bases from J, the gap between germline ends came to 20 bases. CDR3 bases: TGTGCCAGCAGCCCCCTGGGGGGGGCGCTGGGTGGCTACACCTTC. Amino acid sequence: CASSPLGGALGGYTF.

This clone was counted once. The chain joins TRBV11-2 to TRBJ2-3; 11 bases are a match to TRBD2. J gave up 5 bases and V 4 bases, and 5 bases lay outside the gene matches. Germline V gene sequence: CDR1 SGHAT, CDR2 FQNNGV. CDR3 size: 15 residues. CDR3 sequence: CASSSLAGAKDTQYF. The CDR3 nucleotides are TGTGCCAGCAGCTCACTAGCGGGAGCGAAAGATACGCAGTATTTT.

This chain links TRBV28 with TRBJ1-4, with D tentatively TRBD1 (6 bases). The CDR3 extends over 15 amino acids. Trimming shortened V by 6 bases and J by 5 bases, and 16 bases separated the two germline ends. Germline V gene lookup returns CDR1 MDHEN and CDR2 SYDVKM. CDR3 amino acids: CASRGLGQPNEKLFF. In DNA form, the CDR3 reads TGTGCCAGCAGAGGGCTTGGACAGCCCAATGAAAAACTGTTTTTT.

This chain's CDR3 is CASSSLEGYGGYTF. As DNA, the CDR3 is TGTGCCAGCAGCTCCCTGGAGGGGTACGGGGGCTACACCTTC. The chain uses TRBV7-9 and TRBJ1-2; D might be TRBD1 (5 bases). The CDR3 spans 14 residues. Germline V gives CDR1 SEHNR, CDR2 FQNEAQ (reference sequence). The V end lost 4 bases, the J end lost 8 bases, and 17 bases lay between the germline ends.

CDR3 residues: CASKPTGREDTQYF. The CDR3 bases are TGTGCCAGCAAGCCCACCGGGCGGGAGGACACGCAGTATTTT. The chain carries TRBV3-1 (or the pseudogene TRBV3-2) and TRBJ2-3; 8 bases map to TRBD2. V lost 7 bases, J lost 9 bases, and 12 bases stayed unmatched. The V gene's germline CDR1 is LGHDT and CDR2 YNNKEL (reference sequence). This CDR3 has 14 residues.

V usage is TRBV5-1 and J usage is TRBJ2-7; D possibly corresponds to TRBD2 (6 bases). The CDR3 contains 12 residues. Germline-derived CDR1 and CDR2 are SGHRS and YFSETQ. The ends were cut back, 4 bases at V and 5 bases at J, with 10 bases in the middle. The CDR3 spells CASSPERDEQYF. CDR3 bases: TGCGCCAGCAGCCCGGAGCGGGACGAGCAGTACTTC.

The rearrangement joins TRBV6-5 to TRBJ1-1; D gene unclear. V lost 7 bases, J lost 3 bases, and 6 bases lay in between. This CDR3 is built from 11 residues. The V gene's germline CDR1 is MNHEY and CDR2 SVGAGI. CDR3 sequence reads: CASTEYTEAFF. The CDR3 nucleotides read TGTGCCAGCACCGAGTACACTGAAGCTTTCTTT.